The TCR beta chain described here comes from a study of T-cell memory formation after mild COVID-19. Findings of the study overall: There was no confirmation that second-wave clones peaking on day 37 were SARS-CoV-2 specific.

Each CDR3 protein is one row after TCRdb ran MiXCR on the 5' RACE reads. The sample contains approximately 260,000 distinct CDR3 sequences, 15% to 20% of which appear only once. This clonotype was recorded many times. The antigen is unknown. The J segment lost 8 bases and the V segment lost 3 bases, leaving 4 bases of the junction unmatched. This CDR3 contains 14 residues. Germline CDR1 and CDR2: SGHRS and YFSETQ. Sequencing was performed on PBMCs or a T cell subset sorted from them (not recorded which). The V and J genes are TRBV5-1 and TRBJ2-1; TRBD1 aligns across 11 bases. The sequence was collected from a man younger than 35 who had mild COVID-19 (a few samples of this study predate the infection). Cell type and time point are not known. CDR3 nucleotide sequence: TGCGCCAGCAGCTATGGACAGGGGGCCGATGAGCAGTTCTTC. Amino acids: CASSYGQGADEQFF. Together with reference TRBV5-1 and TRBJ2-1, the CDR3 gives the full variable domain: KAGVTQTPRYLIKTRGQQVTLSCSPISGHRSVSWYQQTPGQGLQFLFEYFSETQRNKGNFPGRFSGRQFSNSRSEMNVSTLELGDSALYLCASSYGQGADEQFFGPGTRLTVL.